This TCR beta chain was captured in a study of blood T cell repertoires in COVID-19. Clones were sequenced by immunoSEQ multiplex PCR, and TCRdb holds only the in-frame ones, with some missing. This table has 250,000 to 300,000 clones, around 87% appearing once. The ends lost 0 bases at V and 6 bases at J; junction bases unmatched: 4. The CDR3 length is 15 residues. Germline V gives CDR1 MNHEY, CDR2 SMNVEV (reference sequence). Sequencing used peripheral blood. The source of this sequence is a woman in her thirties or forties who had recovered from COVID-19. The chain joins TRBV27 to TRBJ2-2; 7 bases agree with TRBD2. As DNA, the CDR3 is TGTGCCAGCAGTTTATCGTGGGGGGGAGCCGGGGAGCTGTTTTTT. Encoded protein: CASSLSWGGAGELFF.